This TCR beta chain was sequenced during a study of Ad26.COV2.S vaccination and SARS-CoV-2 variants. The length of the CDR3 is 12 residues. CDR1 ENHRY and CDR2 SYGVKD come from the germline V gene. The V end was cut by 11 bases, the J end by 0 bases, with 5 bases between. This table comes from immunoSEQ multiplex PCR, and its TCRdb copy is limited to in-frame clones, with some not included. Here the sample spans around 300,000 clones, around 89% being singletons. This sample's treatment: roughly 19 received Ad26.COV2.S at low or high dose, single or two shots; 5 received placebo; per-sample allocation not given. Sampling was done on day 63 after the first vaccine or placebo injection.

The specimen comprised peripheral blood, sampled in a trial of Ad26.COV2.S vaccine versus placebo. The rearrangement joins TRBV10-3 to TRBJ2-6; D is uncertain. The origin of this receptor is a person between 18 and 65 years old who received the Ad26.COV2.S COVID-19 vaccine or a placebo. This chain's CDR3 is CAADSGANVLTF. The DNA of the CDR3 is TGTGCCGCCGACTCTGGGGCCAACGTCCTGACTTTC.